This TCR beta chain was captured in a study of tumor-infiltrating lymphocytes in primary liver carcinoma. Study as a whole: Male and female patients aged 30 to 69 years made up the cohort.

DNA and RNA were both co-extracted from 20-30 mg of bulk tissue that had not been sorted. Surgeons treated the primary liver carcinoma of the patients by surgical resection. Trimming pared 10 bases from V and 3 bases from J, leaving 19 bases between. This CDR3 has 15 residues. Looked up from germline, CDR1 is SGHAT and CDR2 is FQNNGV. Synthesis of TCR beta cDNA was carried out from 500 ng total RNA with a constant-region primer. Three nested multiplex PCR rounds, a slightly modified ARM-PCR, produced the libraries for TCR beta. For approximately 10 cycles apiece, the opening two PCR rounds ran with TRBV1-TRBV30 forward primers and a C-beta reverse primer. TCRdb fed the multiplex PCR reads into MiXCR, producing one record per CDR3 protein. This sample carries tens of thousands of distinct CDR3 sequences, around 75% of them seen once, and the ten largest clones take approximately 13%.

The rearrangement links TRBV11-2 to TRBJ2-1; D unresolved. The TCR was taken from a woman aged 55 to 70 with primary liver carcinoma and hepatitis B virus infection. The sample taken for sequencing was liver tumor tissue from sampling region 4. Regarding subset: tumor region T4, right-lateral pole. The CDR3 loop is CANSARTVDYNEQFF. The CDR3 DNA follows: TGTGCCAACAGTGCAAGGACGGTGGACTACAATGAGCAGTTCTTC.